Following are 29 T cell receptor beta chains from one sample sequenced in a study of identical twins. TCRdb independently ran MiXCR on the 5' RACE reads; one entry per CDR3 protein. This table has about 220,000 distinct CDR3 sequences, 7.5% appearing once. These sequences were also reported in another study, on yellow fever vaccine responses in identical twins.

Sequenced input: memory (CD45RO+) T cells sorted from blood. These receptors came from a woman younger than 30 in good health.

This clonotype came up many times. This chain joins TRBV12-3 or TRBV12-4 and TRBJ2-7, with a tentative D call TRBD2 (5 bases). The V and J ends lost 3 bases and 0 bases respectively, with 12 bases between them. The CDR3 contains 15 residues. The CDR3 protein is CASSLVGVGSYEQYF. The CDR3 nucleotides are TGTGCCAGCAGTTTGGTGGGAGTTGGCTCCTACGAGCAGTACTTC.

The rearrangement joins TRBV15 to TRBJ2-1; D ambiguous. The V gene's germline CDR1 is LNHNV and CDR2 YYDKDF (reference sequence). V lost 2 bases, J lost 0 bases, and 14 bases lay in between. This CDR3 has 17 residues. Written as DNA, the CDR3 is TGTGCCACCAGCAGAATGTCAGAGCCGGACTCCTACAATGAGCAGTTCTTC. Residues: CATSRMSEPDSYNEQFF.

This clonotype has ten or more counts. The chain employs TRBV9 and TRBJ2-1; 10 bases match TRBD2. Germline lookup yields CDR1 SGDLS and CDR2 YYNGEE. V shed 0 bases and J 1 base; nucleotides not matched to a gene: 4. The CDR3 loop spans 17 amino acids. The CDR3 DNA is TGTGCCAGCAGCGTAGACGAGCGGGAGGGGTCCTACAATGAGCAGTTCTTC. Residues: CASSVDEREGSYNEQFF. Looking up the rest from reference TRBV9 and TRBJ2-1 gives the full variable domain: DSGVTQTPKHLITATGQRVTLRCSPRSGDLSVYWYQQSLDQGLQFLIQYYNGEERAKGNILERFSAQQFPDLHSELNLSSLELGDSALYFCASSVDEREGSYNEQFFGPGTRLTVL.

The chain employs TRBV7-2 and TRBJ2-5; no clear D. The CDR3 is 17 amino acids. V lost 4 bases, J lost 5 bases, and 23 bases lay in between. Germline assignment: CDR1 SGHTA and CDR2 FQGNSA. CDR3 protein: CASSYPIQWKGTETQYF. CDR3 nucleotides: TGTGCCAGCAGCTACCCCATCCAGTGGAAGGGTACGGAGACCCAGTACTTC.

The table lists this clonotype with a few counts. The chain has TRBV20-1 and TRBJ1-5; 8 nucleotides line up with TRBD1. V lost 6 bases and J lost 4; bases outside the gene matches: 8. Germline CDR1 is DFQATT and CDR2 is SNEGSKA (reference sequence). The CDR3 runs 14 residues. CDR3 sequence (DNA): TGCAGTGCCCTACCTACAGGGGGGAATCAGCCCCAGCATTTT. Amino acids: CSALPTGGNQPQHF.

This clonotype was recorded at least ten times. CDR3: CASSAGGANTEAFF. Written as DNA, the CDR3 is TGTGCCAGCAGTGCAGGGGGCGCGAACACTGAAGCTTTCTTT. The chain carries TRBV6-2 or TRBV6-3 and TRBJ1-1, with 8 bases identical to TRBD1. CDR3 size: 14 residues. Germline V gives CDR1 MNHEY, CDR2 SVGEGT. Trimming took 5 bases from V and 1 from J; bases not matched to a gene: 3.

This clonotype was observed a handful of times. The chain uses TRBV6-5 and TRBJ1-6; unclear D gene. The CDR3 sequence is 14 residues long. The V gene's germline CDR1 is MNHEY and CDR2 SVGAGI. Trimming pared 0 bases from V and 7 bases from J, leaving 7 bases between. DNA for the CDR3: TGTGCCAGCAGTTACTCGGGTGGAAATTCACCCCTCCACTTT. Amino acids: CASSYSGGNSPLHF.

This sequence joins TRBV6-5 and TRBJ1-2; the D gene is possibly TRBD1 (5 bases). V was cut by 2 bases and J by 4 bases, with 11 bases left in between. Germline CDR1 reads MNHEY; CDR2 reads SVGAGI. This CDR3 is built from 14 residues. In nucleotides, the CDR3 is TGTGCCAGCAGTTACCGAGCAGGGAGCTATGGCTACACCTTC. Protein product: CASSYRAGSYGYTF.

This clonotype was recorded many times. The chain links TRBV7-8 to TRBJ2-1, with a tentative D call TRBD1 (6 bases). Germline CDR1 SGHVS, CDR2 FQNEAQ. This CDR3 contains 14 residues. Trimming stripped 4 bases from V and 12 bases from J, with 19 bases between. The CDR3 bases are TGTGCCAGCAGCTCCTCCGGCAGGGGAGCTGCGCAGTTCTTC. Translating it yields CASSSSGRGAAQFF.

This clonotype appeared a few times. The chain carries TRBV20-1 and TRBJ1-5; TRBD1 matches at 8 bases. CDR1 is DFQATT and CDR2 is SNEGSKA in the germline V gene (reference sequence). V shed 2 bases and J 6 bases; nucleotides not matched to a gene: 12. The CDR3 has 16 residues. CDR3 amino acids: CSARIGQGSFGQPQHF. DNA for the CDR3: TGCAGTGCTAGAATAGGACAGGGAAGTTTTGGTCAGCCCCAGCATTTT.

This clonotype was observed at least ten times. This chain links TRBV29-1 with TRBJ2-3; D ambiguous. Germline lookup yields CDR1 SQVTM and CDR2 ANQGSEA. The CDR3 runs 11 residues. V lost 3 bases and J lost 2, with 3 bases in between. The CDR3 loop is CSVESTDTQYF. Written as DNA, the CDR3 is TGCAGCGTTGAGTCCACAGATACGCAGTATTTT.

The CDR3 nucleotides read TGTGCCAGCACCAAATGGGGGGGGGTCGGCACTGAAGCTTTCTTT. Translated, it gives CASTKWGGVGTEAFF. The chain joins TRBV28 to TRBJ1-1, with D perhaps TRBD1 (5 bases). CDR3 size: 15 residues. Germline V gene data show CDR1 as MDHEN and CDR2 as SYDVKM. Trimming cost V 7 bases and J 4 bases, with 19 bases left between them.

In this sample, this clonotype turned up many times. The V gene is TRBV12-5, the J gene TRBJ2-1; D not certain. The germline gives CDR1 LGHNT, CDR2 FRNRAP. The V and J ends lost 3 bases and 4 bases respectively, with 7 bases between them. This CDR3 spans 13 amino acids. Here the CDR3 reads CASGFGVYNEQFF. The CDR3 DNA reads TGTGCTAGTGGTTTTGGGGTTTACAATGAGCAGTTCTTC. The whole variable domain, filled in from reference TRBV12-5 and TRBJ2-1, reads DARVTQTPRHKVTEMGQEVTMRCQPILGHNTVFWYRQTMMQGLELLAYFRNRAPLDDSGMPKDRFSAEMPDATLATLKIQPSEPRDSAVYFCASGFGVYNEQFFGPGTRLTVL.

The chain carries TRBV7-2 and TRBJ1-2; TRBD1 matches 9 bases. Germline-derived CDR1 and CDR2 are SGHTA and FQGNSA. V was pared by 5 bases and J by 2 bases, with 6 bases of the junction left unmatched. The length of the CDR3 is 15 residues. The CDR3, as DNA: TGTGCCAGCAGCCGGGACAGGGTGGTCAACTATGGCTACACCTTC. This translates into CASSRDRVVNYGYTF.

This clonotype was observed a handful of times. The rearrangement uses TRBV11-2 and TRBJ2-3; a weak D match, TRBD2 (6 bases). This CDR3 comprises 13 residues. Germline V CDR1 and CDR2: SGHAT, FQNNGV. The ends were cut back, 5 bases at V and 4 bases at J, with 10 bases in the middle. CDR3 sequence: CASSPWDSDTQYF. CDR3 bases: TGTGCCAGCAGCCCATGGGACTCAGATACGCAGTATTTT.

This clonotype was recorded at least ten times. CDR3 DNA sequence: TGCAGTGCTAGAGATGGGGCAATGAACACTGAAGCTTTCTTT. Translation gives CSARDGAMNTEAFF. The V and J genes are TRBV20-1 and TRBJ1-1; tentative D call: TRBD1 (5 bases). This CDR3 region has 14 residues. With 0 bases removed from V and 0 bases from J, the gap between germline ends came to 8 bases. Looked up from germline, CDR1 is DFQATT and CDR2 is SNEGSKA (reference sequence).

This clonotype was seen repeatedly, ten times or more. V and J are TRBV5-1 and TRBJ2-2; possibly TRBD1 for D (6 bases). CDR1 and CDR2 (germline): SGHRS, YFSETQ. CDR3 length: 16 amino acids. The germline V and J ends were trimmed by 2 bases and 8 bases, with 19 bases remaining between them. The CDR3 reads CASSFGFGGVVGELFF. The DNA for the CDR3 is TGCGCCAGCAGCTTTGGATTTGGGGGCGTCGTGGGGGAGCTGTTTTTT.

This clonotype occurred many times. The chain recombines TRBV12-3 or TRBV12-4 with TRBJ1-2, with 10 bases matching TRBD1. Trimming cost V 7 bases and J 6 bases; bases outside gene matches: 8. The CDR3 length is 14 residues. The CDR3 spells CASNSGTGVNGYTF. CDR3 DNA: TGTGCCAGCAATTCCGGGACAGGGGTGAATGGCTACACCTTC.

This clonotype has a handful of counts. The CDR3 spells CAISETGVGGGYTF. CDR3 in DNA: TGTGCCATCAGTGAGACCGGGGTTGGTGGTGGCTACACCTTC. The chain couples TRBV10-3 to TRBJ1-2; D unclear. V was shortened by 2 bases and J by 7 bases, with 14 bases between the two germline ends. This CDR3 is built from 14 residues. In germline, CDR1 is ENHRY, CDR2 SYGVKD.

This clonotype was detected ten times or more. The chain couples TRBV29-1 to TRBJ2-1, with 10 positions matching TRBD1. CDR1 SQVTM and CDR2 ANQGSEA come from the germline V gene. V lost 5 bases, J lost 4 bases, and 5 bases stayed unmatched. The CDR3 has 14 amino acids. The CDR3 sequence is CSVRQGAIYNEQFF. Here the CDR3 DNA reads TGCAGCGTTCGACAGGGGGCTATATACAATGAGCAGTTCTTC.

V is TRBV7-8 and J is TRBJ2-7; tentative D call: TRBD2 (6 bases). The ends were cut back, 5 bases at V and 12 bases at J, with 20 bases in the middle. CDR3 length equals 13 residues. Germline CDR1 is SGHVS and CDR2 is FQNEAQ. The CDR3 sequence is CASSTGVQQAAYF. Here the CDR3 DNA reads TGTGCCAGCAGCACGGGGGTACAACAGGCTGCGTACTTC.

Only a few counts were recorded for this clonotype. The chain uses TRBV10-3 and TRBJ2-7; D might be TRBD2 (5 bases). Germline V CDR1 and CDR2: ENHRY, SYGVKD. Deletions cut 6 bases from V and 3 bases from J, with 15 bases between. There are 14 residues in the CDR3. The CDR3 protein is CAIREGQLGYEQYF. The CDR3 coding sequence is TGTGCCATCAGAGAGGGTCAACTAGGCTACGAGCAGTACTTC.

This clonotype was detected only a few times. The chain links TRBV7-6 to TRBJ2-2; no clear D. Germline V gives CDR1 SGHVS, CDR2 FNYEAQ. V lost 2 bases to trimming and J lost 6 bases, with 10 bases between them. The CDR3 loop spans 14 amino acids. The CDR3 bases are TGTGCCAGCAGCTTAAGGACCACCGCCGGGGAGCTGTTTTTT. Amino acid sequence: CASSLRTTAGELFF.

The table lists this clonotype with many counts. The V call is TRBV4-3, the J call TRBJ2-3; 13 bases are a match to TRBD2. V was clipped by 2 bases and J by 4 bases; unmatched bases: 6. The CDR3 is 17 residues long. CDR1 and CDR2 from the germline V gene are LGHNA and YSLEER. In DNA, the CDR3 is TGCGCCAGCAGCCAAAGGACTAGCGGGAGTACCGCAGATACGCAGTATTTT. Amino acids: CASSQRTSGSTADTQYF.

This clonotype was counted between two and nine times. The genes are TRBV11-2 and TRBJ2-7; 10 nucleotides match TRBD2. This CDR3 is built from 18 residues. Germline values: CDR1 SGHAT, CDR2 FQNNGV. V trimming: 1 base; J trimming: 3 bases; junction bases outside the gene matches: 12. In nucleotides, the CDR3 is TGTGCCAGCAGCTTAGTAGCTGTAGCGGGAGGCAGCCACTACGAGCAGTACTTC. Encoded protein: CASSLVAVAGGSHYEQYF.

V gene TRBV20-1 combines with J gene TRBJ2-2; TRBD2 matches at 13 bases. V gave up 0 bases and J gave up 15 bases; unmatched junction bases: 10. This CDR3 contains 15 residues. From germline, CDR1 is DFQATT and CDR2 SNEGSKA (reference sequence). The CDR3 loop is CSARDTPGLAGKMFF. The CDR3 DNA is TGCAGTGCTAGAGATACTCCGGGACTAGCGGGAAAGATGTTTTTT.

J is TRBJ2-3 and V is TRBV29-1; 9 bases match TRBD2. The CDR3 is 14 amino acids. Germline-derived CDR1 and CDR2 are SQVTM and ANQGSEA. V trimming: 7 bases; J trimming: 3 bases; junction bases outside the gene matches: 8. The CDR3 nucleotides are TGCAGCGGGGCGGGGGGGCCTGGGACAGATACGCAGTATTTT. The encoded protein is CSGAGGPGTDTQYF.

This clonotype was detected a few times. CDR3 sequence: CASSLGAPGLAGPDTQYF. The DNA of the CDR3 is TGCGCCAGCAGCTTGGGTGCTCCGGGACTAGCGGGCCCAGATACGCAGTATTTT. This chain uses TRBV5-1 with TRBJ2-3, with 12 bases that match TRBD2. V trimming: 0 bases; J trimming: 4 bases; junction bases outside the gene matches: 9. There are 18 residues in the CDR3. Germline assignment: CDR1 SGHRS and CDR2 YFSETQ. The whole variable domain, remainder taken from reference TRBV5-1 and TRBJ2-3, is KAGVTQTPRYLIKTRGQQVTLSCSPISGHRSVSWYQQTPGQGLQFLFEYFSETQRNKGNFPGRFSGRQFSNSRSEMNVSTLELGDSALYLCASSLGAPGLAGPDTQYFGPGTRLTVL.

The chain carries TRBV4-3 and TRBJ2-1; D might be TRBD2 (5 bases). Germline values: CDR1 LGHNA, CDR2 YSLEER. This CDR3 spans 15 amino acids. Trimming pared 4 bases from V and 10 bases from J, leaving 20 bases between. CDR3: CASSPRGVGVREQFF. The DNA for the CDR3 is TGCGCCAGCAGCCCCCGGGGAGTCGGGGTTAGGGAGCAGTTCTTC.